The subject of this entry is one T cell receptor (beta chain). Compared with germline, one end of the junction differs, possibly owing to a read error. Germline loops: CDR1 SEHNR, CDR2 FQNEAQ (reference sequence). The CDR3 runs to 13 residues. The data derive from a study of blood T cell repertoires in COVID-19. About the study: The study drew acute and convalescent COVID-19 samples from the United States, Italy and Spain.

Authors' methods: Researchers report that nucleated cell counts were estimated from reference gene primer amplification. The table came from immunoSEQ multiplex PCR; TCRdb's copy has only in-frame clones and leaves some out. Clonal size and the V and J genes are those of that table, whereas D and trimming came from the DNA. The sample has some 260,000 clones, roughly 87% seen once. The chain carries TRBV7-9 and TRBJ2-3; D is perhaps TRBD2 (5 bases). The TCR sequence derives from a human donor in a cohort sampled during active COVID-19. Sequencing was performed on peripheral blood. The CDR3 nucleotides read TGTGCCAGCAGCTTCCTTAATGACCACGGCGGGTTTTTT. Amino acid sequence: CASSFLNDHGGFF.